Below, one T cell receptor (beta chain) is given with its context. The source of the sample is a study of blood T cell repertoires in COVID-19. Whole-study context: There were acute and convalescent COVID-19 samples, and they came from the United States, Italy and Spain. PBMCs, B-cell-depleted T cells, or T cells provided the cDNA or gDNA that made up the material.

Sequencing was performed with immunoSEQ multiplex PCR; in TCRdb, only in-frame clones are kept and a portion is missing. The sample lists 250,000 to 350,000 clones, 65% to 90% occurring once. Material for sequencing was peripheral blood. The source of this sequence is a woman in her 70s with COVID-19, enrolled during active disease.

The CDR3 region is CASSVDGAGELFF. Here the CDR3 DNA reads TGTGCCAGCAGCGTAGACGGAGCCGGGGAGCTGTTTTTT. The chain joins TRBV9 to TRBJ2-2; D unclear. Trimming cost V 0 bases and J 6 bases, with 6 bases left between them. Germline-derived CDR1 and CDR2 are SGDLS and YYNGEE. CDR3 length: 13 amino acids.